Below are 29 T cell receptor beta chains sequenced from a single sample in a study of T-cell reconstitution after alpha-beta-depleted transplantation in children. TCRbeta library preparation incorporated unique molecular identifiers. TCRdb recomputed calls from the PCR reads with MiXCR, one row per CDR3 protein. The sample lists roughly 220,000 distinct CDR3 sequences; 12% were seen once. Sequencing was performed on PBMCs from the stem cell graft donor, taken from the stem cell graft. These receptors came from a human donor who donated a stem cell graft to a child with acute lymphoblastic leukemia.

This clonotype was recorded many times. CDR3 DNA: TGCGCCAGCAGGCTCCCGGGACAGGGGGCGTTGGGGACTGAAGCTTTCTTT. It translates to CASRLPGQGALGTEAFF. The chain joins TRBV5-1 to TRBJ1-1; 12 nucleotides match TRBD1. J was trimmed by 5 bases and V by 5 bases; bases with no gene match: 13. The CDR3 consists of 17 residues. The germline V gene has CDR1 SGHRS and CDR2 YFSETQ.

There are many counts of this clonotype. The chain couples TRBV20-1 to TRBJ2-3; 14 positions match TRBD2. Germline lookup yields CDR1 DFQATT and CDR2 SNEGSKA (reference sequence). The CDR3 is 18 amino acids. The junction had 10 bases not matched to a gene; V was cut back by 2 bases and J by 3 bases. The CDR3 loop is CSARFLNWTSGRTDTQYF. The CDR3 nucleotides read TGCAGTGCTAGATTCCTAAATTGGACTAGCGGGAGGACAGATACGCAGTATTTT.

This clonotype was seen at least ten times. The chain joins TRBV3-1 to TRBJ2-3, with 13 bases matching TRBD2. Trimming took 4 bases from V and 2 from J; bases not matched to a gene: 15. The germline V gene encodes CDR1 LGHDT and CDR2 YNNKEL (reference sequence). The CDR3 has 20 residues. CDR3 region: CASSPSPGTSGTVFTDTQYF. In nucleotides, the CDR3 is TGTGCCAGCAGCCCCTCCCCTGGGACTAGCGGGACAGTTTTCACAGATACGCAGTATTTT.

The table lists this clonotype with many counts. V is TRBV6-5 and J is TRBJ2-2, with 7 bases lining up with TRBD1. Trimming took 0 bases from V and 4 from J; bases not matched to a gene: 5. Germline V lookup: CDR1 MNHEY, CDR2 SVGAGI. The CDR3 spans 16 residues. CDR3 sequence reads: CASSYSRGGTTGELFF. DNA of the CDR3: TGTGCCAGCAGTTACTCGAGAGGGGGCACCACCGGGGAGCTGTTTTTT.

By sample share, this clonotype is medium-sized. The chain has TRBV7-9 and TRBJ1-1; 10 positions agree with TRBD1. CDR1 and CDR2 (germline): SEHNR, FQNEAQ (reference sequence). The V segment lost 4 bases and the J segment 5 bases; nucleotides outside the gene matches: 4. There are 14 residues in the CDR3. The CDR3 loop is CASSYGQGGTEAFF. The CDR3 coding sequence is TGTGCCAGCAGCTACGGACAGGGGGGTACTGAAGCTTTCTTT.

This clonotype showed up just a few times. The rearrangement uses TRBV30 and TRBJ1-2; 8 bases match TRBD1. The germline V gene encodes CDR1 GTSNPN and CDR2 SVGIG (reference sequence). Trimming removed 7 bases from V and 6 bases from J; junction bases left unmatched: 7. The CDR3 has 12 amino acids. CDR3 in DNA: TGTGCCTTCTCGCAGGGGGCAAATGGCTACACCTTC. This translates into CAFSQGANGYTF.

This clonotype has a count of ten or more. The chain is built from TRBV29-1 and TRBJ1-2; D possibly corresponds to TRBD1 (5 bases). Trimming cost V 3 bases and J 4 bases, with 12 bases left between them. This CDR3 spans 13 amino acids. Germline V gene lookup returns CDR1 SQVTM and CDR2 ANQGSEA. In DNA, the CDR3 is TGCAGCGTTGAGGCAGGCGGGGGCTATGGCTACACCTTC. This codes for CSVEAGGGYGYTF. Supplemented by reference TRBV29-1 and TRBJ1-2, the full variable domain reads SAVISQKPSRDICQRGTSLTIQCQVDSQVTMMFWYRQQPGQSLTLIATANQGSEATYESGFVIDKFPISRPNLTFSTLTVSNMSPEDSSIYLCSVEAGGGYGYTFGSGTRLTVV.

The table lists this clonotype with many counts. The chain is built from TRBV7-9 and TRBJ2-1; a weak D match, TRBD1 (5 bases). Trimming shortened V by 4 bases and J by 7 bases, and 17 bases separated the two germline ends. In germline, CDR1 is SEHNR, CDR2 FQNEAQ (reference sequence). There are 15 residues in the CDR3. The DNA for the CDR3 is TGTGCCAGCAGCTCCTCGGAACAGGCTCAGAATGAGCAGTTCTTC. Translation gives CASSSSEQAQNEQFF.

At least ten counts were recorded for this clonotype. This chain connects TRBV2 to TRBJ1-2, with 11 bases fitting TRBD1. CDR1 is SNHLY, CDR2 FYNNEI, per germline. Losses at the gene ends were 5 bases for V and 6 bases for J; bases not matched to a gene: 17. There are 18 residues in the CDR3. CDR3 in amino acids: CASSRPRTGGGWADGYTF. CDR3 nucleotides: TGTGCCAGCAGTCGGCCTAGGACAGGGGGCGGATGGGCGGATGGCTACACCTTC. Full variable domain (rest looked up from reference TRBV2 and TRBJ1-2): EPEVTQTPSHQVTQMGQEVILRCVPISNHLYFYWYRQILGQKVEFLVSFYNNEISEKSEIFDDQFSVERPDGSNFTLKIRSTKLEDSAMYFCASSRPRTGGGWADGYTFGSGTRLTVV.

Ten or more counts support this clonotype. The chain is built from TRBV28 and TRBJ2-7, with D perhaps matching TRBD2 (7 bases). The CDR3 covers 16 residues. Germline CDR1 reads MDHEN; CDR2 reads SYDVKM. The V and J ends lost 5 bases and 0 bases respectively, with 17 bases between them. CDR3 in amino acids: CASSAAQGGSSYEQYF. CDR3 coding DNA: TGTGCCAGCAGTGCCGCACAGGGCGGGAGCTCCTACGAGCAGTACTTC.

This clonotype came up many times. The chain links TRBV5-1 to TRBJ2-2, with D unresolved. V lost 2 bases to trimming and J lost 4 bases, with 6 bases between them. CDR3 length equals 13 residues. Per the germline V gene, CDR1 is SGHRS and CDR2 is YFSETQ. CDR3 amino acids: CASSLLVTGELFF. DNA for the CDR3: TGCGCCAGCAGCTTACTTGTCACCGGGGAGCTGTTTTTT.

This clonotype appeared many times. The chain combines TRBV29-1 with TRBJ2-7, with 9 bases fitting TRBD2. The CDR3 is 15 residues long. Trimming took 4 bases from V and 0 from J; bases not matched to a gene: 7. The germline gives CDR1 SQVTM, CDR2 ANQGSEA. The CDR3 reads CSVATSGLSSYEQYF. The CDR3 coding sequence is TGCAGCGTTGCGACTAGCGGTCTAAGCTCCTACGAGCAGTACTTC.

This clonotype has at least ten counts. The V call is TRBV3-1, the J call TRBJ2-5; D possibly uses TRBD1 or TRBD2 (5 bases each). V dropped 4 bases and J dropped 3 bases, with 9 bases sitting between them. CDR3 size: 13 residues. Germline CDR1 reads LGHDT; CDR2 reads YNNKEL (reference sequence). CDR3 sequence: CASSPGTKETQYF. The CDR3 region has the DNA TGTGCCAGCAGCCCCGGGACCAAAGAGACCCAGTACTTC.

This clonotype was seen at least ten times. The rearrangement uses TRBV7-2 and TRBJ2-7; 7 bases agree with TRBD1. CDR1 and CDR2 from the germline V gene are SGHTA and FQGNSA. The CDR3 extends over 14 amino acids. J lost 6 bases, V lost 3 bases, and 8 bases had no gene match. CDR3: CASSLDRSWREQYF. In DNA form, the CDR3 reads TGTGCCAGCAGCTTGGACAGGTCCTGGCGCGAGCAGTACTTC. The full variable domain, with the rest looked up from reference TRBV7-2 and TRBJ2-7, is GAGVSQSPSNKVTEKGKDVELRCDPISGHTALYWYRQSLGQGLEFLIYFQGNSAPDKSGLPSDRFSAERTGGSVSTLTIQRTQQEDSAVYLCASSLDRSWREQYFGPGTRLTVT.

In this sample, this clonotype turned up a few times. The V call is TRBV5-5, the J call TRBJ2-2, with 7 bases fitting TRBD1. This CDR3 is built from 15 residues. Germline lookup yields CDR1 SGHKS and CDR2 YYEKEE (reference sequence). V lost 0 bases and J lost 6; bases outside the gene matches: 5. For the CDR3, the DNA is TGTGCCAGCAGCTTGGACAGGGGCAGGGCCGGGGAGCTGTTTTTT. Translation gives CASSLDRGRAGELFF.

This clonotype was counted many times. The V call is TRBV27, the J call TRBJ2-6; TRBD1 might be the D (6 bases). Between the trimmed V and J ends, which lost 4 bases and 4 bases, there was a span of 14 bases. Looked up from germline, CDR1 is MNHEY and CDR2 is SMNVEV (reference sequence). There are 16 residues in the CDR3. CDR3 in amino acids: CASSWGQVRGANVLTF. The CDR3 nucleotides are TGTGCCAGCAGTTGGGGGCAGGTCCGGGGGGCCAACGTCCTGACTTTC. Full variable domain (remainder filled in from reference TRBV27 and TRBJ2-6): EAQVTQNPRYLITVTGKKLTVTCSQNMNHEYMSWYRQDPGLGLRQIYYSMNVEVTDKGDVPEGYKVSRKEKRNFPLILESPSPNQTSLYFCASSWGQVRGANVLTFGAGSRLTVL.

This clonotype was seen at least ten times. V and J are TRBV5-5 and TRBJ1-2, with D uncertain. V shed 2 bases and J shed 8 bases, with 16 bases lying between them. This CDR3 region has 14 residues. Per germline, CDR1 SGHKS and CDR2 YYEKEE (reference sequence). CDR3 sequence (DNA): TGTGCCAGCAGCTTATGGGATTTCAGGAAAGGCTACACCTTC. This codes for CASSLWDFRKGYTF.

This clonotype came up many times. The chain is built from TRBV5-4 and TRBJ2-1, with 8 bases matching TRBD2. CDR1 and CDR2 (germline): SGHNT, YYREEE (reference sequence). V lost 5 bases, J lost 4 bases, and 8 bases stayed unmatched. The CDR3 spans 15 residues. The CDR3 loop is CASRGGGRGYNEQFF. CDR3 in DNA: TGTGCCAGCAGGGGCGGGGGGCGGGGATACAATGAGCAGTTCTTC.

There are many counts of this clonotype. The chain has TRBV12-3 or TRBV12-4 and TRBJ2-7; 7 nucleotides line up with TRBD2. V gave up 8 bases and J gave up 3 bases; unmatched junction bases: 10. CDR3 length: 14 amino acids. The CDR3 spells CASRLATGGYEQYF. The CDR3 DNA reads TGTGCCAGCCGCCTAGCGACGGGGGGCTACGAGCAGTACTTC.

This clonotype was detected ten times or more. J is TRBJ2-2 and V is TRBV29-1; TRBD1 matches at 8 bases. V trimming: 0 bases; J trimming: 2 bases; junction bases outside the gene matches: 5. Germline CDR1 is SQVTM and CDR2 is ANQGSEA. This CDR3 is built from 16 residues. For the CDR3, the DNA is TGCAGCGTTGAAGATTGGACAGGGACCAACACCGGGGAGCTGTTTTTT. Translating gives CSVEDWTGTNTGELFF.

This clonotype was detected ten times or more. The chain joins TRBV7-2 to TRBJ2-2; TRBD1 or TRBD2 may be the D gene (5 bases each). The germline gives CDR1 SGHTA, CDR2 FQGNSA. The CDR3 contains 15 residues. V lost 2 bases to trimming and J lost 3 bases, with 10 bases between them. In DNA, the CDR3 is TGTGCCAGCAGCTTATCGGGGCCCTACACCGGGGAGCTGTTTTTT. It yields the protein CASSLSGPYTGELFF.

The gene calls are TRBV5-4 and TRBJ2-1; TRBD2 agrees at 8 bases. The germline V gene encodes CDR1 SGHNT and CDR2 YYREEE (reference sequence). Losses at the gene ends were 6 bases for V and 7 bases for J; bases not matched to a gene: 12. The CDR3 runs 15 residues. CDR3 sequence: CASTLAGRGGNEQFF. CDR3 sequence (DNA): TGTGCCAGCACCTTAGCGGGGAGAGGTGGGAATGAGCAGTTCTTC.

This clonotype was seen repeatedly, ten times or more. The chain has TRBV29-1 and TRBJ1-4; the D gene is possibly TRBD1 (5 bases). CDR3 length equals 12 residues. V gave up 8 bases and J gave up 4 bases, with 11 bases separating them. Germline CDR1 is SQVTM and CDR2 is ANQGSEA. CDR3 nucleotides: TGCAGCCACTTGGGGGATAATGAAAAACTGTTTTTT. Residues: CSHLGDNEKLFF. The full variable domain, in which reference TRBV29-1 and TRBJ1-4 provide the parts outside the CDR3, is SAVISQKPSRDICQRGTSLTIQCQVDSQVTMMFWYRQQPGQSLTLIATANQGSEATYESGFVIDKFPISRPNLTFSTLTVSNMSPEDSSIYLCSHLGDNEKLFFGSGTQLSVL.

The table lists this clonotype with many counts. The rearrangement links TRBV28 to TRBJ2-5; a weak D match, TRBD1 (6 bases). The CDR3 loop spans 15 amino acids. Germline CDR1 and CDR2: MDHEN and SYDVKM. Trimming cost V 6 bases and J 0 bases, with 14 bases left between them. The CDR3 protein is CASSLGTGNQETQYF. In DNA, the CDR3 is TGTGCCAGCAGCCTGGGCACAGGGAACCAAGAGACCCAGTACTTC. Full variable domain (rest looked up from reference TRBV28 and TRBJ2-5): DVKVTQSSRYLVKRTGEKVFLECVQDMDHENMFWYRQDPGLGLRLIYFSYDVKMKEKGDIPEGYSVSREKKERFSLILESASTNQTSMYLCASSLGTGNQETQYFGPGTRLLVL.

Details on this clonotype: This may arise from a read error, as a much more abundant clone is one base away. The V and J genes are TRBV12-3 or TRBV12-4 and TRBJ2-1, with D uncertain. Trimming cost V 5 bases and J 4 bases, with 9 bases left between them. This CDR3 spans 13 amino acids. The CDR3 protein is CASSLYSYNEQFF. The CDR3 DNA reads TGTGCCAGCAGTCTGTACAGTTACAATGAGCAGTTCTTC.

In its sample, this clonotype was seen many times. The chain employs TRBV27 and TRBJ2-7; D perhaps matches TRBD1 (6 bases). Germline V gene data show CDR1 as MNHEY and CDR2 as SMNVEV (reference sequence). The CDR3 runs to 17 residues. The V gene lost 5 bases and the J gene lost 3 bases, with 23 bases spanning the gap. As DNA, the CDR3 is TGTGCCAGCAGTCCTGACCCGACAGGTTTCTACGGCTACGAGCAGTACTTC. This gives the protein CASSPDPTGFYGYEQYF.

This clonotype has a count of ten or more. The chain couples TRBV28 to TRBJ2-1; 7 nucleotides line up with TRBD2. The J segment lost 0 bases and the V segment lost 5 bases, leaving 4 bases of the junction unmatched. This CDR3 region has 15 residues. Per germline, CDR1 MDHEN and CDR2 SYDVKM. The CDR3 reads CASSLTSASYNEQFF. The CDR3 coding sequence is TGTGCCAGCAGTCTTACTAGCGCCTCCTACAATGAGCAGTTCTTC.

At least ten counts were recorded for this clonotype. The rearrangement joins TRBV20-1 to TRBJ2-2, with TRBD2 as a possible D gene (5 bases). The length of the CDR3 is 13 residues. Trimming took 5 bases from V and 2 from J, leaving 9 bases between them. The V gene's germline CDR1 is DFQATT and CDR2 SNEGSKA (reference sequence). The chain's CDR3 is CSARLPNTGELFF. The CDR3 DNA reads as TGCAGTGCTCGACTACCTAACACCGGGGAGCTGTTTTTT.

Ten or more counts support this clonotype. The CDR3 is CSARATGGETQYF. CDR3 DNA: TGCAGTGCTAGGGCGACAGGAGGAGAGACCCAGTACTTC. V gene TRBV20-1 combines with J gene TRBJ2-5; weak D call: TRBD1 (6 bases). The CDR3 extends over 13 amino acids. Trimming removed 3 bases at V and 4 bases at J, with 12 bases between. CDR1 DFQATT and CDR2 SNEGSKA come from the germline V gene (reference sequence).